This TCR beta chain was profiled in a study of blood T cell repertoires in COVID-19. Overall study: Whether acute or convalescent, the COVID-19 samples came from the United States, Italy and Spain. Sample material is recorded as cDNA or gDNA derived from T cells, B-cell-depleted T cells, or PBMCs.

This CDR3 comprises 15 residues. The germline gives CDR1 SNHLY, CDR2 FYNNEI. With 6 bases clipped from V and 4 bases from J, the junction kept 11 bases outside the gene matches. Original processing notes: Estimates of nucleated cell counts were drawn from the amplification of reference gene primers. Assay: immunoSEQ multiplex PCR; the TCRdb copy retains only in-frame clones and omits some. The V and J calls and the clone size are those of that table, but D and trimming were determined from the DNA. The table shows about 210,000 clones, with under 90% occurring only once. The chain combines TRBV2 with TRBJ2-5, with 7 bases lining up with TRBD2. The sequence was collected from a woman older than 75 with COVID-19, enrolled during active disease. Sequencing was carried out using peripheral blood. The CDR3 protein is CASRPGTKPLETQYF. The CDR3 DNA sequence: TGTGCCAGCAGACCCGGGACTAAGCCGTTAGAGACCCAGTACTTC.